This T cell receptor (beta chain) was found in a study of blood T cell repertoires in COVID-19. Study overall: Samples of COVID-19 (acute and convalescent) were obtained from the United States, Italy and Spain. From T cells, B-cell-depleted T cells, or PBMCs came the material, which was cDNA or gDNA.

Germline assignment: CDR1 SGHRS and CDR2 YFSETQ. The V end lost 3 bases, the J end lost 4 bases, and 8 bases lay between the germline ends. This CDR3 spans 14 amino acids. In the authors' workflow: Nucleated cell number was recorded as an estimate derived from reference gene primer amplification. Measured with immunoSEQ multiplex PCR; TCRdb has only the in-frame clones, and not every one. The V and J calls and clone size are taken from that table; D and trimming were inferred from the DNA. The table shows about 100,000 clones, with 65% to 80% occurring only once. The V gene is TRBV5-1, the J gene TRBJ2-6; no clear D gene. The receptor was derived from a woman in her thirties or forties with acute or convalescent COVID-19. Sequencing was carried out using peripheral blood. The CDR3 DNA follows: TGCGCCAGCAGCTCGGGTTCAGGGGCCAACGTCCTGACTTTC. Translated, it gives CASSSGSGANVLTF.